A selection of T cell receptor beta chains follows, all from one sample in a study of circulating tumor DNA in untreated peripheral T-cell lymphoma. Profiled with immunoSEQ multiplex PCR; TCRdb holds only in-frame clones, not every one. The sample records around 2,000 clones, 60% to 80% being singletons. The specimen sequenced was tumor tissue. The receptors shown here come from a human donor with peripheral T-cell lymphoma. CDR3s include the opening cysteine and the closing phenylalanine or tryptophan. The D gene is left open where the match is weak. For some rows the clone size is stated as once, few or many, or as a class when expanded; others skip it.

size: NA; V: TRBV9; J: TRBJ2-7; D: NA; CDR3: CASSVHGQSTYEQYF
size: NA; V: TRBV14; J: TRBJ2-1; D: TRBD2; CDR3: CASSQERLTSGGYNEQFF
size: NA; V: TRBV23-1; J: TRBJ2-7; D: NA; CDR3: CASSPLEGYEQYF
size: NA; V: TRBV28; J: TRBJ2-7; D: TRBD1; CDR3: CAGRDRGTYEQYF
size: NA; V: TRBV18; J: TRBJ2-7; D: NA; CDR3: CASHAGSSHEQYF
size: NA; V: TRBV19; J: TRBJ1-1; D: NA; CDR3: CATRINTEAFF
size: NA; V: TRBV19; J: TRBJ2-3; D: NA; CDR3: CASRPWSGLTTDTQYF
size: NA; V: TRBV7-8; J: TRBJ2-7; D: NA; CDR3: CASSEGTSYEQYF
size: NA; V: TRBV30; J: TRBJ2-1; D: TRBD2; CDR3: CAWSVGAGALNEQFF
size: NA; V: TRBV18; J: TRBJ1-1; D: NA; CDR3: CASSTRNTEAFF
size: NA; V: TRBV19; J: TRBJ1-1; D: TRBD1; CDR3: CASSSYRGGKNTEAFF
size: NA; V: TRBV1; J: TRBJ2-1; D: NA; CDR3: CASSQGPLAGEYDEQFF
size: NA; V: TRBV19; J: TRBJ1-5; D: NA; CDR3: CASRRTATNQPQHF
size: NA; V: TRBV6-8; J: TRBJ2-3; D: TRBD1; CDR3: CASRGQASADTQYF
size: NA; V: TRBV28; J: TRBJ2-4; D: TRBD1; CDR3: CASRDRGNNIQYF
size: NA; V: TRBV4-1; J: TRBJ2-7; D: NA; CDR3: CASSQSTAYEQYF
size: few; V: TRBV19; J: TRBJ2-1; D: NA; CDR3: CASTLGGEYYNEQFF
size: NA; V: TRBV14; J: TRBJ2-7; D: NA; CDR3: CASSQGPGISYEQYF
size: NA; V: TRBV7-5; J: TRBJ2-1; D: NA; CDR3: CASSMTGTGGDEQFF
size: NA; V: TRBV30; J: TRBJ2-3; D: NA; CDR3: CAWTPFLTDTQYF
size: NA; V: TRBV7-6; J: TRBJ2-5; D: NA; CDR3: CASSAGDGMLETQYF
size: few; V: TRBV19; J: TRBJ2-3; D: TRBD2; CDR3: CASSTVASGGTDTQYF
size: NA; V: TRBV28; J: TRBJ2-1; D: NA; CDR3: CASSLWDEAVVGEQFF
size: once; V: TRBV19; J: TRBJ2-7; D: TRBD1; CDR3: CASSGGTGSYEQYF
size: NA; V: TRBV7-6; J: TRBJ2-2; D: TRBD2; CDR3: CASNFVAGNTGELFF
size: NA; V: TRBV6-4; J: TRBJ1-3; D: NA; CDR3: CASSPSGNTIYF
size: NA; V: TRBV6-4; J: TRBJ2-5; D: NA; CDR3: CASSLSGVWYF
size: NA; V: TRBV1; J: TRBJ1-3; D: NA; CDR3: CASSQQSSGNTIYF
size: NA; V: TRBV7-5; J: TRBJ1-1; D: NA; CDR3: CASLGGPKGNTEAFF
size: NA; V: TRBV18; J: TRBJ1-2; D: NA; CDR3: CASSPIGEGPMAGYTF
size: NA; V: TRBV28; J: TRBJ1-4; D: NA; CDR3: CASSSGRANEKLFF
size: NA; V: TRBV18; J: TRBJ2-3; D: TRBD1; CDR3: CASSRRQGFSTDTQYF
size: few; V: TRBV19; J: TRBJ2-1; D: TRBD1; CDR3: CASSMVQGAYNEQFF
size: NA; V: TRBV25-1; J: TRBJ1-2; D: TRBD1; CDR3: CASSGDRYYGYTF
size: NA; V: TRBV28; J: TRBJ2-7; D: NA; CDR3: CASSWFSEDTYEQYF
size: NA; V: TRBV19; J: TRBJ1-5; D: NA; CDR3: CASSIGNQPQHF
size: NA; V: TRBV12-2; J: TRBJ1-2; D: NA; CDR3: CASSSGGRFGYGYTF
size: NA; V: TRBV18; J: TRBJ2-2; D: NA; CDR3: CASSPSSRELFF
size: few; V: TRBV19; J: TRBJ1-2; D: TRBD1; CDR3: CASSIDPRGFYGYTF
size: NA; V: TRBV12-5; J: TRBJ2-1; D: NA; CDR3: CASTLVDEQFF
size: NA; V: TRBV12-5; J: TRBJ2-3; D: NA; CDR3: CASGLGQVTDTQYF
size: NA; V: TRBV30; J: TRBJ2-1; D: TRBD2; CDR3: CAWSVTSGISNEQFF
size: NA; V: TRBV10-3; J: TRBJ2-1; D: NA; CDR3: CAISEGGERNEQFF